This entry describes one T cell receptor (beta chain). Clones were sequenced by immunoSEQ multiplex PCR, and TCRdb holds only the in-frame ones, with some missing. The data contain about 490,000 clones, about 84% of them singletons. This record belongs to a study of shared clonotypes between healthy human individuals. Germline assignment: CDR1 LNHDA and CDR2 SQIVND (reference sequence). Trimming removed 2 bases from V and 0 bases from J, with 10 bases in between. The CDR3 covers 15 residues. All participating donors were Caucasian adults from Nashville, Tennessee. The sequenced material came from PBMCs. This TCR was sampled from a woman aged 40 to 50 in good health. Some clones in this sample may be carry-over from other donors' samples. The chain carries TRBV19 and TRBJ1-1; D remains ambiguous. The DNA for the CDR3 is TGTGCCAGTAGTATACGAAGCAGATTGAACACTGAAGCTTTCTTT. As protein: CASSIRSRLNTEAFF.